This entry lists 6 T cell receptor beta chains sequenced from one sample in a study of resident and recirculating memory T cells in vitiligo. Assay used: immunoSEQ multiplex PCR; TCRdb lists only in-frame clones, some missing. The data show about 42,000 clones, around 90% seen once. Sequenced: blood. The source is a male donor with vitiligo.

The chain couples TRBV19 to TRBJ1-5, with 8 bases identical to TRBD1. The V gene's germline CDR1 is LNHDA and CDR2 SQIVND (reference sequence). V trimming: 3 bases; J trimming: 2 bases; junction bases outside the gene matches: 3. The CDR3 spans 15 residues. The DNA for the CDR3 is TGTGCCAGTAGTATTCGGGGACAGGGCAATCAGCCCCAGCATTTT. Residues: CASSIRGQGNQPQHF.

The V and J genes are TRBV18 and TRBJ1-2; TRBD1 aligns across 8 bases. Germline trimming cut 3 bases from V and 1 base from J; bases unmatched to any gene: 16. CDR1 and CDR2 from the germline V gene are KGHSH and LQKENI. CDR3 length: 19 residues. In DNA form, the CDR3 reads TGTGCCAGCTCACCGATAGACGGTTCAGGGGGCATGGATAACTATGGCTACACCTTC. Translating it yields CASSPIDGSGGMDNYGYTF. Full variable domain (remainder filled in from reference TRBV18 and TRBJ1-2): NAGVMQNPRHLVRRRGQEARLRCSPMKGHSHVYWYRQLPEEGLKFMVYLQKENIIDESGMPKERFSAEFPKEGPSILRIQQVVRGDSAAYFCASSPIDGSGGMDNYGYTFGSGTRLTVV.

CDR3 region: CASGYSYGYTF. The CDR3 region has the DNA TGTGCCAGCGGATACAGCTATGGCTACACCTTC. The chain links TRBV7-2 to TRBJ1-2; D is unresolved. Germline CDR1 reads SGHTA; CDR2 reads FQGNSA. This CDR3 is 11 amino acids long. V was trimmed by 8 bases and J by 4 bases, leaving 8 bases between them. Looking up the rest from reference TRBV7-2 and TRBJ1-2 gives the full variable domain: GAGVSQSPSNKVTEKGKDVELRCDPISGHTALYWYRQSLGQGLEFLIYFQGNSAPDKSGLPSDRFSAERTGGSVSTLTIQRTQQEDSAVYLCASGYSYGYTFGSGTRLTVV.

The CDR3 sequence: CASTEDGRSYNEQFF. In nucleotides, the CDR3 is TGTGCCAGCACTGAGGATGGTAGGTCCTACAATGAGCAGTTCTTC. V is TRBV9 and J is TRBJ2-1; D gene ambiguous. The V and J ends lost 6 bases and 1 base respectively, with 14 bases between them. This CDR3 is 15 amino acids long. Germline V gene data show CDR1 as SGDLS and CDR2 as YYNGEE.

The V gene is TRBV6-5, the J gene TRBJ2-7, with D perhaps TRBD1 (5 bases). In germline, CDR1 is MNHEY, CDR2 SVGAGI. The CDR3 length is 13 residues. The germline V and J ends were trimmed by 9 bases and 2 bases, with 14 bases remaining between them. CDR3 coding DNA: TGTGCCAGTCAGGGCGGAGTAGCCTACGAGCAGTACTTC. Protein: CASQGGVAYEQYF.

This sequence joins TRBV5-6 and TRBJ1-5, with a possible D match to TRBD1 (6 bases). V lost 5 bases to trimming and J lost 8 bases, with 17 bases between them. Germline assignment: CDR1 SGHDT and CDR2 YYEEEE. This CDR3 contains 14 residues. The CDR3 is CASRKWAGEEPQHF. The CDR3 bases are TGTGCCAGCAGAAAGTGGGCAGGGGAAGAGCCCCAGCATTTT.